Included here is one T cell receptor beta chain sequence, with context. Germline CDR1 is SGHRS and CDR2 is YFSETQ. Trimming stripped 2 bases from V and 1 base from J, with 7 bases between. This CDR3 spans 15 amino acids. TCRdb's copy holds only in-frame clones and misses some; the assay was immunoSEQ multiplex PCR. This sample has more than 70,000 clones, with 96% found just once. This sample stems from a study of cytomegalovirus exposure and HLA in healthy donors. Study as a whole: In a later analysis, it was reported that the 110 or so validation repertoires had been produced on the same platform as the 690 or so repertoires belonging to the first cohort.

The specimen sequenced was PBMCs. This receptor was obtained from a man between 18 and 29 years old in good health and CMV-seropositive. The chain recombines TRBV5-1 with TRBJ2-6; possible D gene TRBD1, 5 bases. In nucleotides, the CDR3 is TGCGCCAGCAGCTTTACAGGATCTGGGGCCAACGTCCTGACTTTC. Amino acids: CASSFTGSGANVLTF.